This T cell receptor beta chain was documented in a study of blood T cell repertoires in COVID-19. Across the whole study: COVID-19 samples, acute and convalescent, were from the United States, Italy and Spain.

Sequencing used immunoSEQ multiplex PCR; TCRdb keeps in-frame clones, though not all of them. This sample has approximately 300,000 clones, with 80% to 85% found just once. This TCR derives from a person aged 65-85 years with COVID-19, enrolled during active disease. Sequencing input: peripheral blood.

The CDR3 nucleotides are TGTGCCAGTAGTGGGGCAGCGCTTAATTCACCCCTCCACTTT. It encodes CASSGAALNSPLHF. The rearrangement joins TRBV19 to TRBJ1-6, with a weak D call TRBD1 (5 bases). Per germline, CDR1 LNHDA and CDR2 SQIVND (reference sequence). Between the trimmed V and J ends, which lost 5 bases and 6 bases, there was a span of 11 bases. The CDR3 consists of 14 residues. The variable domain in full, completed from reference TRBV19 and TRBJ1-6, reads DGGITQSPKYLFRKEGQNVTLSCEQNLNHDAMYWYRQDPGQGLRLIYYSQIVNDFQKGDIAEGYSVSREKKESFPLTVTSAQKNPTAFYLCASSGAALNSPLHFGNGTRLTVT.